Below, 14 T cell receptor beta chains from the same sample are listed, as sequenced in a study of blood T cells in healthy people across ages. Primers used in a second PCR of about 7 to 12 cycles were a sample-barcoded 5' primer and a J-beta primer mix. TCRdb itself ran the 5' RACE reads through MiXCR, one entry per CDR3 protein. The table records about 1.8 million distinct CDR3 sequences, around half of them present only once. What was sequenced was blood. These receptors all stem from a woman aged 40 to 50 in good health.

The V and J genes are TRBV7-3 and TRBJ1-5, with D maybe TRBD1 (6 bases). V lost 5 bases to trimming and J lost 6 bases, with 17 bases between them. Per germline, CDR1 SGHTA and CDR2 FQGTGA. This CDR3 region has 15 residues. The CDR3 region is CASSPMQGQPQPQHF. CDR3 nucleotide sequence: TGTGCCAGCAGCCCGATGCAGGGGCAGCCTCAGCCCCAGCATTTT.

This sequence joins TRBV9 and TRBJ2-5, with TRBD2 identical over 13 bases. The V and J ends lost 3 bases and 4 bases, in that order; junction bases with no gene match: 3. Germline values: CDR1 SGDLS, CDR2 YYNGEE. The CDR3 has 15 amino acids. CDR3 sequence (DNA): TGTGCCAGCAGCGCTGGACTAGCGGGGGTAGAGACCCAGTACTTC. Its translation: CASSAGLAGVETQYF.

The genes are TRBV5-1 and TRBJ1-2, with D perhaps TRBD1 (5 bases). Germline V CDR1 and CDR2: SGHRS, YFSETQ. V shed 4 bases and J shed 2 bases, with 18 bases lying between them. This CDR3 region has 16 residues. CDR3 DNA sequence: TGCGCCAGCAGCGACCCCAGGGACCTCTTGAACTATGGCTACACCTTC. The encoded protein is CASSDPRDLLNYGYTF.

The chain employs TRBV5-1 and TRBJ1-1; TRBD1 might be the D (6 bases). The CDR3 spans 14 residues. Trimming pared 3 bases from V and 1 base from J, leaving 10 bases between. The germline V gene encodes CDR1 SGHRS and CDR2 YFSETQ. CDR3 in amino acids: CASSWGATNTEAFF. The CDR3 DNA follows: TGCGCCAGCAGCTGGGGGGCTACGAACACTGAAGCTTTCTTT.

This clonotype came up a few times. CDR3 loop: CASSIGSPLHF. As DNA, the CDR3 is TGTGCCAGCAGTATTGGTTCACCCCTCCACTTT. The chain combines TRBV28 with TRBJ1-6; no firm D call. V was shortened by 5 bases and J by 9 bases, with 5 bases between the two germline ends. Germline V gives CDR1 MDHEN, CDR2 SYDVKM. The CDR3 length is 11 residues.

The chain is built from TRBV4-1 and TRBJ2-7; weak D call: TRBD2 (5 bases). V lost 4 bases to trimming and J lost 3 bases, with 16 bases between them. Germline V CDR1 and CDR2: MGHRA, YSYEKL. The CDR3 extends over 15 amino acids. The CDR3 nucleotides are TGCGCCAGCAGCCGTCCTGAGTGGCGGGTCTACGAGCAGTACTTC. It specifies CASSRPEWRVYEQYF.

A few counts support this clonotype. This CDR3 is CASSPGKLTYNEQFF. CDR3 DNA: TGTGCCAGCAGCCCCGGCAAGTTGACCTACAATGAGCAGTTCTTC. This chain connects TRBV12-3 or TRBV12-4 to TRBJ2-1; D gene ambiguous. Trimming left V 6 bases short and J 2 bases short, with 14 bases between. The CDR3 sequence is 15 residues long.

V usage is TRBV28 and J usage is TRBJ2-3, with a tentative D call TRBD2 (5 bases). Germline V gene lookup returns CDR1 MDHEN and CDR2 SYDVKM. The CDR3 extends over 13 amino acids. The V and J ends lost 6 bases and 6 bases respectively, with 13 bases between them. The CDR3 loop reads CASSLASYDTQYF. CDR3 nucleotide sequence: TGTGCCAGCAGCCTCGCTAGCTATGATACGCAGTATTTT.

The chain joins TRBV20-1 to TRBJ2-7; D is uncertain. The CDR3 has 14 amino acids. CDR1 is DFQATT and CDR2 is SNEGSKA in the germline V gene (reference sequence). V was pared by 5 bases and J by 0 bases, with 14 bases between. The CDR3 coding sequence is TGCAGTGCTCCCCAGGCCGTCCTCTCCTACGAGCAGTACTTC. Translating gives CSAPQAVLSYEQYF.

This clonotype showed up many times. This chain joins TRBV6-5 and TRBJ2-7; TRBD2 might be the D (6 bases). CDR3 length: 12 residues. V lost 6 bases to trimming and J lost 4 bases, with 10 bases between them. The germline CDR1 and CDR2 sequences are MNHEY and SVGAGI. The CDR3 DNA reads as TGTGCCAGCAGGGGGGGACTTTACGAGCAGTACTTC. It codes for CASRGGLYEQYF.

Here the CDR3 reads CASSHPGSGYTF. DNA for the CDR3: TGCGCCAGCAGCCACCCCGGATCTGGCTACACCTTC. J is TRBJ1-2 and V is TRBV4-3; no reliable D call. Germline lookup yields CDR1 LGHNA and CDR2 YSLEER. V lost 3 bases and J 7 bases, leaving 9 bases between the germline ends. This CDR3 contains 12 residues.

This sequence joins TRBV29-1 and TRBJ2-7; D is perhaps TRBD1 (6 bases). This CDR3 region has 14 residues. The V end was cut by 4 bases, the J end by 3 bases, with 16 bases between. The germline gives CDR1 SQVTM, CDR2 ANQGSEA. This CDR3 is CSVVVGRGDYEQYF. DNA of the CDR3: TGCAGCGTTGTTGTGGGCAGGGGAGACTACGAGCAGTACTTC.

CDR3 nucleotide sequence: TGTGCCAGCAGCCCACCAGGGAATGACGGAGATACGCAGTATTTT. Translation: CASSPPGNDGDTQYF. V is TRBV3-1 and J is TRBJ2-3; tentative D call: TRBD1 (5 bases). The CDR3 has 15 amino acids. The V end lost 4 bases, the J end lost 5 bases, and 16 bases lay between the germline ends. CDR1 is LGHDT and CDR2 is YNNKEL in the germline V gene (reference sequence).

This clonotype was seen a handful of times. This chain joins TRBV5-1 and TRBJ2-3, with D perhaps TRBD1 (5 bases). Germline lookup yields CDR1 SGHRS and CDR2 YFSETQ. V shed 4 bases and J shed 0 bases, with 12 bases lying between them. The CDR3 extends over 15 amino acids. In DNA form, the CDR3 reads TGCGCCAGCAGCCCGGACACTACTAGCACAGATACGCAGTATTTT. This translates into CASSPDTTSTDTQYF.